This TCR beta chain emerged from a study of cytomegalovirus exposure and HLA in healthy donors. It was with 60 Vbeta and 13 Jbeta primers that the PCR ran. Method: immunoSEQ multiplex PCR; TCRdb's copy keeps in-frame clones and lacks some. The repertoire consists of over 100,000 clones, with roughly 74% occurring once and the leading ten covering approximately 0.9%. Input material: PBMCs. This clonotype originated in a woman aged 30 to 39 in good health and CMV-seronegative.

The DNA for the CDR3 is TGTGCCTGGAGTGTGTCCGGGGCAGGGGCTAGCTACACCTTC. As protein: CAWSVSGAGASYTF. The chain links TRBV30 to TRBJ1-2; D may be TRBD1 (6 bases). V was pared by 0 bases and J by 9 bases, with 17 bases between. Germline-derived CDR1 and CDR2 are GTSNPN and SVGIG (reference sequence). The CDR3 is 14 residues long.